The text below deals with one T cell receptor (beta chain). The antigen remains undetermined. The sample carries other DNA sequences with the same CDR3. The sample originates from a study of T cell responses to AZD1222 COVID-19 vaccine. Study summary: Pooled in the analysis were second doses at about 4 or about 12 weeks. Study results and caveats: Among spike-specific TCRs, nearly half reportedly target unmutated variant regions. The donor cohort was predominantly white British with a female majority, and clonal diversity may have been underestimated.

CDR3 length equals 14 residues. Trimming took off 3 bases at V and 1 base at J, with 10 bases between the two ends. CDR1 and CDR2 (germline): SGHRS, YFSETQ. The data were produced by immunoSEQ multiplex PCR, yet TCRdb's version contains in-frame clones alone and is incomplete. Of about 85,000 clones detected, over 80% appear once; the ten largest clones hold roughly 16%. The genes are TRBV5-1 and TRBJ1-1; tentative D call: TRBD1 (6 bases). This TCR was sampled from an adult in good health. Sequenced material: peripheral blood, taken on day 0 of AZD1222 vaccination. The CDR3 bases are TGCGCCAGCAGCTCGACAGGTTGGAACACTGAAGCTTTCTTT. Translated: CASSSTGWNTEAFF.